One and the same sample provided the 4 T cell receptor beta chains below, sequenced in a study of CD8+ T cells in alopecia areata. Stated treatment: oral pan-JAK inhibitor, 5-10 mg twice daily. TCR sequencing used cDNA made by reverse transcription of extracted RNA. The table came from immunoSEQ multiplex PCR; TCRdb's copy has only in-frame clones and leaves some out. The data show 200,000 to 250,000 clones, approximately 57% seen once. The input for sequencing was CD4+ T cells sorted from blood, taken at week 4, from a patient treated with tofacitinib. All receptors come from a human donor with alopecia areata.

The rearrangement joins TRBV29-1 to TRBJ1-1; D is unresolved. CDR1 SQVTM and CDR2 ANQGSEA come from the germline V gene. V was clipped by 6 bases and J by 11 bases, with 16 bases between them. The CDR3 contains 11 residues. The chain's CDR3 is CSVSSTVRAFF. The CDR3 DNA reads as TGCAGCGTCTCATCCACGGTGAGGGCTTTCTTT. The variable domain in full, completed from reference TRBV29-1 and TRBJ1-1, reads SAVISQKPSRDICQRGTSLTIQCQVDSQVTMMFWYRQQPGQSLTLIATANQGSEATYESGFVIDKFPISRPNLTFSTLTVSNMSPEDSSIYLCSVSSTVRAFFGQGTRLTVV.

As concerns this clone: The same CDR3 also results from other DNA sequences found in this sample. This chain joins TRBV29-1 and TRBJ2-5; D unclear. Germline CDR1 is SQVTM and CDR2 is ANQGSEA. The CDR3 has 12 residues. V lost 2 bases to trimming and J lost 1 base, with 5 bases between them. Here the CDR3 reads CSVERGQETQYF. In DNA, the CDR3 is TGCAGCGTTGAACGCGGCCAAGAGACCCAGTACTTC.

The CDR3 loop reads CASRFPGQGFNEQFF. The CDR3 DNA follows: TGTGCCAGCAGATTCCCGGGACAGGGCTTCAATGAGCAGTTCTTC. The chain couples TRBV5-4 to TRBJ2-1, with 9 bases fitting TRBD1. The CDR3 sequence is 15 residues long. Germline CDR1 and CDR2: SGHNT and YYREEE (reference sequence). V lost 5 bases and J lost 6; bases outside the gene matches: 9.

The V gene is TRBV4-3, the J gene TRBJ2-2; a possible D gene is TRBD1 (6 bases). V was trimmed by 4 bases and J by 6 bases, leaving 21 bases between them. This CDR3 has 17 residues. CDR1 is LGHNA, CDR2 YSLEER, per germline. CDR3 coding DNA: TGCGCCAGCAGCCTTGAGTACGACAGGCCGATATCCGGGGAGCTGTTTTTT. This sequence encodes CASSLEYDRPISGELFF.